This entry describes one T cell receptor beta chain. Its antigen is unidentified. The data stem from a study of shared clonotypes between healthy human individuals. Whole-study context: Each donor's CD4 naive and CD4 memory cells filled three plates apiece, CD8 naive two, and CD8 memory one. Study outcomes and limitations: Clonotype sharing levels among donors were expected to vary with sequencing depth.

Researchers partitioned CD4+ cells into CD45RA+ naive and CD45RA-negative memory subsets. Using immunoSEQ multiplex PCR, the repertoire was profiled, and TCRdb retains in-frame clones only, with some absent. The sample holds some 660,000 clones, around four fifths seen once. The junction had 15 bases not matched to a gene; V was cut back by 11 bases and J by 8 bases. The CDR3 runs to 13 residues. Germline-derived CDR1 and CDR2 are SGHTA and FQGTGA. The chain joins TRBV7-3 to TRBJ2-7; TRBD2 aligns across 7 bases. Sequenced input: memory CD4+ T cells sorted from blood. Noted subset: CD45RA-negative fraction. This receptor was identified in a woman aged 25 to 39 in good health. The chain's CDR3 is CASSGGNQNQQYF. DNA for the CDR3: TGTGCCTCCTCGGGGGGAAATCAGAACCAGCAGTACTTC.